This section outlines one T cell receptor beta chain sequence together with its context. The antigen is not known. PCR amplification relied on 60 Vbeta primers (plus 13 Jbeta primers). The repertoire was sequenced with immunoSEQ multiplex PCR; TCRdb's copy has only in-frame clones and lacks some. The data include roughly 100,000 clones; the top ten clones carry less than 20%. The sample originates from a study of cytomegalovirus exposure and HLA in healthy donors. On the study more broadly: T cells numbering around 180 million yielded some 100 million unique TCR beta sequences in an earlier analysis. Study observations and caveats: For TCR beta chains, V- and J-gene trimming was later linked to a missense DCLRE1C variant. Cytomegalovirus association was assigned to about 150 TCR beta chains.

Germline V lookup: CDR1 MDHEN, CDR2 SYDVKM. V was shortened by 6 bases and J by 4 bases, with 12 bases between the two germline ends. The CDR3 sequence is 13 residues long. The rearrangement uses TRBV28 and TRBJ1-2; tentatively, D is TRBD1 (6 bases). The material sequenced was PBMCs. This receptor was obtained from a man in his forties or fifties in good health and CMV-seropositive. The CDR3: CASRSGTIYGYTF. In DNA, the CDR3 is TGTGCCAGCAGATCCGGGACAATCTATGGCTACACCTTC.